This record looks at one T cell receptor beta chain sequence and its context. The target antigen is unknown. The data were obtained in a study of OX40 agonist ivuxolimab in advanced cancers. With 7 bases clipped from V and 0 bases from J, the junction kept 7 bases outside the gene matches. Germline assignment: CDR1 MNHNY and CDR2 SVGAGI (reference sequence). This CDR3 contains 16 residues. Repertoires were generated with immunoSEQ multiplex PCR, while TCRdb's copy carries only in-frame clones and drops some. The data show roughly 67,000 clones, approximately 91% seen once. Study-wide findings and caveats: With doses of 0.1-3.0 mg/kg, partial responders showed among the lowest clonal expansion.

The receptor comes from an adult with an advanced solid tumor such as melanoma, head and neck, liver or kidney cancer. The V and J genes are TRBV6-6 and TRBJ1-5, with 9 positions matching TRBD1. Source: CD4+ or CD8+ T cells sorted from blood, taken in a trial of the OX40 agonist ivuxolimab. The CDR3 protein is CASTIRTGVSNQPQHF. In nucleotides, the CDR3 is TGTGCCAGCACCATACGGACAGGGGTTAGCAATCAGCCCCAGCATTTT.